Listed below are T cell receptor beta chains from one sample, sequenced in a study of cytomegalovirus exposure and HLA in healthy donors. Repertoires were generated with immunoSEQ multiplex PCR, while TCRdb's copy carries only in-frame clones and drops some. The sample includes under 250,000 clones, more than 75% seen only once; the top ten take less than 3.5%. The sample comprised PBMCs. Receptor source: a woman aged 40 to 55 in good health and CMV-seronegative. CDR3s include the opening cysteine and the closing phenylalanine or tryptophan. D genes are given only for firm matches. Expanded clones get a size class; other rows say once, few or many, or leave the size out.

CDR3 length	J gene	clone size	V gene	D gene	CDR3 DNA	CDR3 protein
15	TRBJ2-7	NA	TRBV27	TRBD2	TGTGCCAGCAGTTTTAGGACTAGCGGGTTCTACGAGCAGTACTTC	CASSFRTSGFYEQYF
12	TRBJ2-1	NA	TRBV29-1	NA	TGCAGCGTTGGGCAGGGGCCCAATGAGCAGTTCTTC	CSVGQGPNEQFF
13	TRBJ1-5	few	TRBV21-1	NA	TGTGCCAGCAGCAAAGTGGGAGGAAGGCCCCAGCATTTT	CASSKVGGRPQHF
15	TRBJ2-2	few	TRBV2	NA	TGTGCCAGCAGTGACGGGGAGTCGGGCACCGGGGAGCTGTTTTTT	CASSDGESGTGELFF
14	TRBJ2-7	NA	TRBV5-1	NA	TGCGCCAGCAGCCCGTGGACAGTTCCCGGGGAGCAGTACTTC	CASSPWTVPGEQYF
16	TRBJ2-7	NA	TRBV19	TRBD1	TGTGCCAGTAGGACCCAAACGGGACAGGGGACCTACGAGCAGTACTTC	CASRTQTGQGTYEQYF
12	TRBJ2-1	NA	TRBV5-4	TRBD1	TGTGCCAGCAGCCGGGACAGGCGTGAGCAGTTCTTC	CASSRDRREQFF
13	TRBJ1-2	NA	TRBV28	TRBD1	TGTGCCAGCAGCCCTAACAGGGGGGATGGCTACACCTTC	CASSPNRGDGYTF
17	TRBJ2-7	NA	TRBV7-8	TRBD2	TGTGCCAGCAGCTTTCCTTTGAAGCGGGACGGAGAATACGAGCAGTACTTC	CASSFPLKRDGEYEQYF
19	TRBJ2-7	once	TRBV15	TRBD2	TGTGCCACCAGCAGAGATTCACTAGCGGGGGCCGCGGGGGGTTTTGGGCAGTACTTC	CATSRDSLAGAAGGFGQYF
15	TRBJ2-7	NA	TRBV11-2	TRBD2	TGTGCCAGCAGCTGGAATATAGCGGGAGGGGACGAGCAGTACTTC	CASSWNIAGGDEQYF
17	TRBJ2-7	NA	TRBV7-9	TRBD2	TGTGCCAGCAGCGCGGGACTAGCGGGAGGGTATTCCTACGAGCAGTACTTC	CASSAGLAGGYSYEQYF
16	TRBJ2-7	NA	TRBV30	TRBD1	TGTGCCTGGAGTGTACTGGGGGACAGGGGCTCCTACGAGCAGTACTTC	CAWSVLGDRGSYEQYF
12	TRBJ2-7	NA	TRBV2	TRBD2	TGTGCCACCTCGCGGGAGTCCTACGAGCAGTACTTC	CATSRESYEQYF
12	TRBJ2-7	NA	TRBV28	NA	TGTGCCAGCAGTTTACTCCGTAACGAGCAGTACTTC	CASSLLRNEQYF
14	TRBJ2-5	once	TRBV7-9	NA	TGTGCCAGCAGCTTACTGGAGGGCCAAGAGACCCAGTACTTC	CASSLLEGQETQYF
14	TRBJ1-6	NA	TRBV5-1	TRBD1	TGCGCCAGCAGGGGTACAGGGGGTAATTCACCCCTCCACTTT	CASRGTGGNSPLHF
18	TRBJ2-1	few	TRBV5-1	NA	TGCGCCACCGCACAGCTCCCTCCACACCCGAGCTCCTACAATGAGCAGTTCTTC	CATAQLPPHPSSYNEQFF
14	TRBJ2-7	NA	TRBV7-3	TRBD2	TGTGCCAGCAGCTTAAACGGCGGGAGAGACGAGCAGTACTTC	CASSLNGGRDEQYF
14	TRBJ2-7	NA	TRBV5-1	TRBD2	TGCGCCAGCAGCTTGGGACTAGCGGGAGCCGAGCAGTACTTC	CASSLGLAGAEQYF
17	TRBJ1-3	once	TRBV9	NA	TGTGCCAGCAGCGCGCTACCCTTCACGATCTCTGGAAACACCATATATTTT	CASSALPFTISGNTIYF
12	TRBJ1-1	NA	TRBV10-3	NA	TGTGCCGTCGCGGGACTGCGGACTGAAGCTTTCTTT	CAVAGLRTEAFF
15	TRBJ1-1	NA	TRBV5-1	TRBD1	TGCGCCAGCAGCTTGGAGACAGGGGTGAACACTGAAGCTTTCTTT	CASSLETGVNTEAFF
15	TRBJ2-7	NA	TRBV28	TRBD1	TGTGCCAGCAGTTTGGCCGGGACAGGGGTGGACGAGCAGTACTTC	CASSLAGTGVDEQYF
19	TRBJ2-1	NA	TRBV19	TRBD1	TGTGCCAGTAGTACCCGGACAGGGGGGTCCCCGAGCTCCTACAATGAGCAGTTCTTC	CASSTRTGGSPSSYNEQFF
14	TRBJ2-7	NA	TRBV27	NA	TGTGCCAGCAGTTTGAGTCACGGGGGTTATGAGCAGTACTTC	CASSLSHGGYEQYF